The text below deals with one T cell receptor beta chain. No cognate antigen has been identified for it. No clone much larger than this one lies a single base away; base qualities are absent. The cohort consisted of 600 to 750 healthy bone marrow donors. Cohort members were all nominally healthy when sampled, although unrecorded immune exposures were likely present. The donor was CMV seropositive and was included in the group of 300 or so seropositive cohort members. A peripheral blood sample was collected from each donor, and TCR beta sequencing was performed on peripheral blood mononuclear cells. The Qiagen DNeasy Blood Extraction Kit was used to extract genomic DNA from the blood cell samples. Library method: the immunoSEQ multiplex PCR assay. For the multiplex PCR, a mixture combining 60 forward primers for TCR Vbeta segments and 13 reverse primers for TCR Jbeta segments was used. A multiplex PCR assay on genomic DNA amplified the CDR3 region of rearranged TCR beta genes. The amplified TCR beta libraries were sequenced on the Illumina HiSeq System as 87-base-pair reads. The published analysis was carried out like this. A later analysis tallied about 77 million unique TCR beta chains across the 700 or so repertoires, and some 10 million of those chains were shared by two or more donors. To remove PCR and sequencing errors, raw reads were error-corrected and collapsed into unique sequences using a nearest-neighbor algorithm that merged closely related sequences. CDR3 sequences were aligned to IMGT reference sequences to assign V, D and J gene segments. Each retained sequence needed at least a six-nucleotide match to both a V gene segment and a J gene segment. Rearrangements were classified as productive when the CDR3 lacked stop codons and remained in frame with V and J, and all other rearrangements were classified as non-productive. Following IMGT convention, CDR3 was defined as the stretch from the second conserved V-encoded cysteine up to the conserved J-encoded phenylalanine. The earlier analysis of 587 of the donors excluded any sequence lacking an unambiguous match to a single V gene segment. An earlier analysis of a few hundred of the donors classified V segments as functional when productive rearrangements were above 56.7% and as segregating when the standard deviation between donors was above 5%. A statistical classification framework was built for diagnosing cytomegalovirus status from the catalog of TCR beta chain sequences. A later analysis assigned V and J genes by comparing TCR nucleotide sequences with IMGT/GENE-DB human TR gene sequences. A later analysis assigned CDR3 sequences and most-parsimonious VDJ recombination scenarios with the TCRdist pipeline. In a later analysis, each TCR beta chain was defined by its CDR3 amino acid sequence together with its V-gene family, and reads without a unique V-gene family were excluded. A later analysis removed nearly 600 highly shared, low-generation-probability nucleotide sequences to deal with suspected cross-contamination and a sequencing artifact. In a later analysis, a clonal expansion index for each public chain was calculated from normalized within-repertoire ranks of inferred template counts. A later analysis computed generation probabilities with a VDJ recombination model fitted to out-of-frame rearrangements, and checked the results against IGoR. Hypergeometric tests were used in a later analysis to score TCR-TCR, TCR-HLA and TCR-CMV co-occurrence, with a repertoire-size bias correction applied to the TCR pairs. In a later analysis, false discovery rates were estimated by permuting HLA or CMV assignments 20 times. In a later analysis, co-occurring TCRs were grouped with DBSCAN, and TCRdist sequence similarity was added when clustering was performed within HLA-allele-positive subsets. Repertoires with fewer than 30,000 or more than 120,000 public chains were left out of co-occurrence clustering, as were five repertoires with anomalous nucleotide sharing. TCRdb mirrors the immuneACCESS table, restricted to in-frame sequences. Some clones are absent from its copies; in checked studies, under half trace to an unresolved V gene, and the reason for the others is unknown. V and J calls and clone size are given by that table; D and trimming were obtained from the DNA. The sample table records 140,000 to 150,000 clones; roughly 80% of these occur just once. Clones ranked in the top ten supply about 6.9% of the sample.

This sample is part of a study of cytomegalovirus exposure and HLA in healthy donors (dated by TCRdb to about 2017). In the study overall: According to an earlier analysis of a few hundred of the donors, about 180 million T cells yielded 90 million to 130 million unique TCR beta sequences and about 300 Gb of sequence data. An early release that covered some 630 HLA-typed donors contained approximately 300 gigabases of sequencing data and approximately 85 million unique TCR sequences. Among the roughly 400 genotyped donors, approximately 77% belonged to the genetic ancestry cluster associated with self-reported Caucasian donors. The study was designed to test whether signatures of past pathogen exposure could be identified by cataloging public T cell receptors. The T cell repertoires of 670 or so subjects were profiled by immunosequencing and related to cytomegalovirus serostatus. Besides the first cohort of more than 650 subjects, a separate validation cohort made up of 90 to 150 different subjects was used. To predict cytomegalovirus infection status, the study combined high-throughput TCR immunosequencing, statistical association of individual TCRs with disease status, and machine learning. In a later analysis, previously published TCR beta repertoires from 600 to 850 donors were re-analyzed and high-resolution HLA genotyping was added so that TCR occurrence patterns could be studied. Rather than using new phenotypic data, the later analysis identified candidate immune exposures from TCR beta sequences and from how often those sequences occurred across donors. To decide whether each TCR beta V gene segment behaved as functional or pseudogenic, an earlier analysis of some 570 of the donors relied on high-throughput TCR beta sequencing. Donor age, sex, ethnicity and CMV serostatus were compiled together with the repertoire data. In a later genetic analysis, genome-wide SNP genotypes for about 55% of the roughly 670 donors were used, and that subset was treated as a discovery cohort. Every repertoire in the discovery cohort had been generated on one and the same sequencing platform. HLA typing included class I and class II loci at four-digit resolution. Typing coverage differed by locus: A, B, C, DRB1 and DQB1 were typed in roughly 620-630 donors, DQA1 in 500 to 550, DPA1 in some 610, and DPB1 in just under 480. Because of strong linkage in the cohort, roughly five DR-DQ haplotypes were treated as single units for association and clustering. Across about 380 genotyped donors of the cohort, an average of approximately 200,000 unique TCR beta nucleotide sequences per donor were sequenced, and approximately 17% of those sequences were non-productive. General findings and caveats noted by the study authors: Some IMGT-functional V segments, including TRBV6-2 and TRBV6-3, could not be distinguished by the 87-base-pair reads and were therefore excluded. Immune exposure information for the cohort was limited to CMV serostatus. Because HLA typing was unavailable for some donors at each locus, only the typed subset was used in association tests. The earlier analysis of about 600 of the donors excluded roughly 17 rarely observed V segments, including chromosome 9 orphons, because counts were too low. A later analysis found that most CMV-associated TCR beta chains appeared HLA-restricted, with HLA associations seemingly driven largely by CMV exposure. In vitro tests confirmed that a few of the cytomegalovirus-associated TCR beta chains recognize cytomegalovirus antigens. The study listed approximately 160 TCR beta chains as associated with cytomegalovirus. V-gene and J-gene trimming of TCR beta chains was associated with a missense DCLRE1C variant in a later genetic analysis, and the association was replicated in an independent cohort. A further reported finding was that TCR beta sequences accurately predicted the HLA-A and HLA-B alleles for most subjects in the first cohort. According to a later genetic analysis, donors in an Asian-associated ancestry cluster had fewer N-insertions in productive TCRs than the roughly 660-donor mean. In a later analysis, the rate of TCR association differed among HLA loci, with DRB1 alleles having the most associated TCRs and HLA-C alleles having the fewest. A cluster of highly shared sequence variants was judged likely to represent a technical artifact of the sequencing pipeline. The classifier was reported to diagnose cytomegalovirus status with high specificity and sensitivity in both the original and validation cohorts. Sequencing depth was assumed to be roughly uniform across donors in the presence/absence analyses, though that assumption may not hold. The authors suggested that the approach could potentially be extended to other disease states and immunological phenotypes. Only TCR beta chains were sequenced in this cohort, and the absence of alpha or paired-chain data limited detectable features. Compared with equally common non-associated chains, HLA-associated TCR beta chains in a later analysis were more clonally expanded and had lower generation probabilities. While some public TCRs were present in many individuals, most TCR sequences turned up only very rarely across donors. Assigning TCR associations to individual alleles was difficult when HLA alleles, especially DR and DQ, strongly co-occurred. Linkage disequilibrium might explain the correlated functional status among segregating V segments, but an unknown experimental factor could not be excluded. An earlier analysis of 587 of the donors showed that most TCR beta V segments appeared in productive rearrangements either about 87% or about 30% of the time, which broadly matched IMGT annotations. At a false discovery rate of 0.05, a later analysis linked about 17,000 TCR beta sequences to specific HLA alleles. According to a later analysis, parvovirus B19, influenza, CMV and Epstein-Barr virus appeared linked to several top co-occurrence clusters.

Trimming leaves V shorter by 4 bases and J shorter by 2 bases, with the junction holding 5 bases beyond the gene matches. The CDR3 contains 15 residues, cysteine and phenylalanine counted. CDR3 DNA is the only sequence kept; it has 45 bases, read in frame from the first base. From a lookup of the germline V gene, CDR1 and CDR2 are SGDLS and YYNGEE. The TCR originated in a woman aged 40 to 50 in good health and CMV-seropositive. Rearrangement joined TRBV9 to TRBJ2-3, and TRBD2 matches 9 of the central bases. The specimen sequenced was PBMCs. At the DNA level, the sequence is TGTGCCAGCAGCTATAGCGGGGGACCCACAGATACGCAGTATTTT. Translated, it reads CASSYSGGPTDTQYF. The entire variable domain, with the stretches around the CDR3 drawn from the reference TRBV9 and TRBJ2-3 proteins, is DSGVTQTPKHLITATGQRVTLRCSPRSGDLSVYWYQQSLDQGLQFLIQYYNGEERAKGNILERFSAQQFPDLHSELNLSSLELGDSALYFCASSYSGGPTDTQYFGPGTRLTVL.